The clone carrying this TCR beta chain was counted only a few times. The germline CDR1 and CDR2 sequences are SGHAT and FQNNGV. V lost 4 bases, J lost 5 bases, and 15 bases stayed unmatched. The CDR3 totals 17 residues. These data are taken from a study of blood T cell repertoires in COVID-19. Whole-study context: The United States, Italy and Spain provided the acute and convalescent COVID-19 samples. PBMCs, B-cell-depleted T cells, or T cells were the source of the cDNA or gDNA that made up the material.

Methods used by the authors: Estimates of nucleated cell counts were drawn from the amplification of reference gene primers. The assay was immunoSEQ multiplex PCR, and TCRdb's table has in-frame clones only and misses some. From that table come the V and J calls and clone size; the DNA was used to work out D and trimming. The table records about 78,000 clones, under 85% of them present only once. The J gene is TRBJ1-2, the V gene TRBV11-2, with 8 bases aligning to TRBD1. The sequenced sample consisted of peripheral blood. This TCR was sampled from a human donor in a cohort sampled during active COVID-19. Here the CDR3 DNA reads TGTGCCAGCAGCTCACTCCGGGACAGGAGAAAGGAATATGGCTACACCTTC. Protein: CASSSLRDRRKEYGYTF.